A selection of T cell receptor beta chains follows, all from one sample in a study of long-term antiretroviral therapy in people with HIV. Assay: immunoSEQ multiplex PCR; the TCRdb copy retains only in-frame clones and omits some. The sample carries tens of thousands of clones, about 95% recorded once. Sequences were derived from unsorted PBMCs, sampled 3.7 years after starting antiretroviral therapy. These receptors were taken from a woman between 50 and 59 years old with HIV. Both conserved end residues are part of each CDR3. The D gene is left open where the match is weak. Where a row states a size, it is once, few, many or the class of an expanded clone; other rows omit it.

.,.,TRBV9,TRBJ2-3,TGTGCCAGCACCCGAACTCCCAGCTTCACAGATACGCAGTATTTT,CASTRTPSFTDTQYF
.,.,TRBV25-1,TRBJ2-3,TGTGCCAGCAGTGAATGGGGACGTGGTCCGGGCACAGATACGCAGTATTTT,CASSEWGRGPGTDTQYF
TRBD1,once,TRBV27,TRBJ2-2,TGTGCCAGCAGTTTAAAGGGGACAGGGAAGGGCACCGGGGAGCTGTTTTTT,CASSLKGTGKGTGELFF
.,.,TRBV5-6,TRBJ2-2,TGTGCCAGCAGCTATAACATGCCCCCCGCGAACACCGGGGAGCTGTTTTTT,CASSYNMPPANTGELFF
.,.,TRBV9,TRBJ1-4,TGTGCCAGCAGCGTAGGAAGTGTTGCAACTAATGAAAAACTGTTTTTT,CASSVGSVATNEKLFF
.,once,TRBV2,TRBJ2-5,TGTGCCAGCACGGGAACGGGGGCTACCCAAGAGACCCAGTACTTC,CASTGTGATQETQYF
.,.,TRBV5-1,TRBJ1-2,TGCGCCAGCAGCTTGGATGGGGGAGGAGGCTACACCTTC,CASSLDGGGGYTF
.,.,TRBV20-1,TRBJ1-4,TGCAGTGCCTTTAATGAAAAACTGTTTTTT,CSAFNEKLFF
.,.,TRBV27,TRBJ2-3,TGTGCCAGCTCACCCCTAGCTAGCACAGATACGCAGTATTTT,CASSPLASTDTQYF
.,.,TRBV2,TRBJ1-1,TGTGCCACCCCACCTTCTTCAGGGTCGGGATCCACTGAAGCTTTCTTT,CATPPSSGSGSTEAFF
TRBD2,.,TRBV6-1,TRBJ2-1,TGTGCCAGCAGTTTGTTGGGACTAGACCACAATGAGCAGTTCTTC,CASSLLGLDHNEQFF
.,.,TRBV11-2,TRBJ2-5,TGTGCCAGCAGCTTAGGCTCGGTACAAGAGACCCAGTACTTC,CASSLGSVQETQYF
.,.,TRBV30,TRBJ1-4,TGTGCCTGGAGAGCGGGGGACGAAAAACTGTTTTTT,CAWRAGDEKLFF
.,.,TRBV27,TRBJ1-6,TGTGCCAGCAGGCGGTCGGGGACTGTTTCACCCCTCCACTTT,CASRRSGTVSPLHF
.,.,TRBV2,TRBJ1-2,TGTGCCAGCACCAGGGAAGGGCTCTCGGATGGCTACACCTTC,CASTREGLSDGYTF
.,.,TRBV6-1,TRBJ1-2,TGTGCCAGCAGTGAATTGCGGCAGGGCGTCTATGGCTACACCTTC,CASSELRQGVYGYTF
.,.,TRBV2,TRBJ2-2,TGTGCCAGCAGTGAGTCAGGGGCCGGGGAGCTGTTTTTT,CASSESGAGELFF
TRBD1,.,TRBV4-1,TRBJ1-1,TGCGCCAGCAGCCAAGCAGGGGGCGGCAGGGGCGCCACTGAAGCTTTCTTT,CASSQAGGGRGATEAFF
.,.,TRBV7-9,TRBJ2-7,TGTGCCAGCAGCTTAGTAGGCAGCTCCTACGAGCAGTACTTC,CASSLVGSSYEQYF
TRBD1,.,TRBV5-8,TRBJ1-2,TGTGCCAGCAGCTTGTACCAGGGGGTCTCAGCTTATGGCTACACCTTC,CASSLYQGVSAYGYTF
.,.,TRBV7-9,TRBJ2-2,TGTGCCAGCAGCTTAGTACAGGGTAACACCGGGGAGCTGTTTTTT,CASSLVQGNTGELFF
.,.,TRBV29-1,TRBJ1-1,TGCAGCGTTGTTAGTTGGACCTCTGAAGCTTTCTTT,CSVVSWTSEAFF
.,.,TRBV7-9,TRBJ1-1,TGTGCCAGCAGCCCACATCGGGGGGCAATCAACACTGAAGCTTTCTTT,CASSPHRGAINTEAFF
.,.,TRBV19,TRBJ2-3,TGTGCCAGTAGTATAGGTCCAGGGACAGATACGCAGTATTTT,CASSIGPGTDTQYF
TRBD1,.,TRBV6-1,TRBJ2-7,TGTGCCAGCAGATCGGGACAGCCCTCCTACGAGCAGTACTTC,CASRSGQPSYEQYF
.,once,TRBV11-2,TRBJ2-1,TGTGCCAGCAGCTTAGAGCGGAGTTTCTACAATGAGCAGTTCTTC,CASSLERSFYNEQFF
.,.,TRBV27,TRBJ2-1,TGTGCCAGCAGTTTTGGACAGATCTACAATGAGCAGTTCTTC,CASSFGQIYNEQFF
.,few,TRBV10-3,TRBJ1-6,TGTGCCATCAGAGCACAGGTTCCCGGTTCACCCCTCCACTTT,CAIRAQVPGSPLHF
.,.,TRBV13,TRBJ2-3,TGTGCCAGCAGCGCCCCAGTCCGTTACAATACCTCAGATACGCAGTATTTT,CASSAPVRYNTSDTQYF
.,.,TRBV19,TRBJ2-1,TGTGCCAGTAGTTTCGGGCAGCAATACAATGAGCAGTTCTTC,CASSFGQQYNEQFF
.,once,TRBV19,TRBJ2-1,TGTGCCAGTAGGGGGGTTGGTGGCGTAGGGCCATACAATGAGCAGTTCTTC,CASRGVGGVGPYNEQFF
.,once,TRBV5-1,TRBJ1-1,TGCGCCAGCAGCTGGGACTCCATGGAAGCTTTCTTT,CASSWDSMEAFF
TRBD1,.,TRBV19,TRBJ1-1,TGTGCCAGTAGTTGGCAGGGACAGATGAACACTGAAGCTTTCTTT,CASSWQGQMNTEAFF
TRBD1,.,TRBV7-8,TRBJ1-3,TGTGCCAGCAGCTGGGACAGCTTTTCCGCTGGAAACACCATATATTTT,CASSWDSFSAGNTIYF
TRBD1,.,TRBV11-2,TRBJ1-3,TGTGCCAGCAGCCTAGGGACAGGGGGCGCTTTGTCCATATATTTT,CASSLGTGGALSIYF
.,.,TRBV4-1,TRBJ1-2,TGCGCCAGCAGCCAAGGAGTGGGAAAAGGGGGGCCGTCCGGCTACACCTTC,CASSQGVGKGGPSGYTF
.,.,TRBV2,TRBJ2-2,TGTGCCAGCAGTGAAAGGGGCCTGAACACCGGGGAGCTGTTTTTT,CASSERGLNTGELFF
TRBD1,.,TRBV7-6,TRBJ2-1,TGTGCCAGAGACCCCCGACAGGGGAACAATGAGCAGTTCTTC,CARDPRQGNNEQFF
.,.,TRBV15,TRBJ1-2,TGTGCCACCAGCAGAGATTATATTGAATATGGCTACACCTTC,CATSRDYIEYGYTF
.,.,TRBV18,TRBJ1-4,TGTGCCAGCTCGTCCTACCAGGACGGAGAAAAACTGTTTTTT,CASSSYQDGEKLFF
.,.,TRBV5-1,TRBJ1-3,TGCGCCAGCAGCTTGGCCAGTACACCCTCCTCTGGAAACACCATATATTTT,CASSLASTPSSGNTIYF
TRBD2,.,TRBV7-9,TRBJ2-2,TGTGCCAGCAGTCCCGGACTAGCGGGAAAAAAAACCGGGGAGCTGTTTTTT,CASSPGLAGKKTGELFF
TRBD1,.,TRBV2,TRBJ1-2,TGTGCCAGCACCCCTCAGGGGACAGTCCCCACCTTC,CASTPQGTVPTF
.,once,TRBV19,TRBJ1-3,TGTGCCAGTAGTATCCAAAACTCTGGAAACACCATATATTTT,CASSIQNSGNTIYF
.,.,TRBV10-2,TRBJ1-5,TGCGCCACGGGGCCCGGGACAAAGAATCAGCCCCAGCATTTT,CATGPGTKNQPQHF
.,.,TRBV7-3,TRBJ1-6,TGTGCCAGCAGCGCGGGGCGGGAATCACCCCTCCACTTT,CASSAGRESPLHF
TRBD1,.,TRBV5-1,TRBJ1-5,TGCGCCAGCAGCTTGACCACCTCCGGGACAGGGAAAAGGATTAGCAATCAGCCCCAGCATTTT,CASSLTTSGTGKRISNQPQHF